The rows below give T cell receptor beta chains drawn from one sample of a study of blood T cells in healthy people across ages. TCRdb used MiXCR to reprocess the 5' RACE reads, holding one entry per CDR3 protein. The sample records roughly 560,000 distinct CDR3 sequences, about 24% being singletons. This sample was also put to use in a study of T cells of mothers and their children.

The sample taken for sequencing was blood. The source of these receptors is a boy aged 5-17 years in good health. The CDR3 runs from the conserved cysteine through the conserved F or W. A D gene is named only where the DNA matches it firmly. A row's size may be missing; if present it is once, few, many or a size class.

clone_size: -; v_call: TRBV11-3; j_call: TRBJ2-5; d_call: TRBD2; cdr3_nt: TGTGCCAGCAGCCTGGGACTAGCGGGAGGGGTGGAGACCCAGTACTTC; cdr3_aa: CASSLGLAGGVETQYF
clone_size: -; v_call: TRBV9; j_call: TRBJ2-3; d_call: TRBD2; cdr3_nt: TGTGCCAGCAGCGTAGGATTCCTAGCGGGGGGTTTGGATACGCAGTATTTT; cdr3_aa: CASSVGFLAGGLDTQYF
clone_size: -; v_call: TRBV3-1; j_call: TRBJ1-6; d_call: -; cdr3_nt: TGTGCCAGCAGCCAAGAGATCGACAGACCAAATTCACCCCTCCACTTT; cdr3_aa: CASSQEIDRPNSPLHF
clone_size: -; v_call: TRBV7-9; j_call: TRBJ1-6; d_call: -; cdr3_nt: TGTGCCAGCAGCTTAGCCGGGGTTCCAAATTCACCCCTCCACTTT; cdr3_aa: CASSLAGVPNSPLHF
clone_size: few; v_call: TRBV6-6; j_call: TRBJ2-7; d_call: -; cdr3_nt: TGTGCCAGCAGTTACACCAGGGTTCACGAGCAGTACTTC; cdr3_aa: CASSYTRVHEQYF
clone_size: -; v_call: TRBV12-3/TRBV12-4; j_call: TRBJ2-1; d_call: -; cdr3_nt: TGTGCCAGCAGGGGAGGAGGAGGGCCCAATGAGCAGTTCTTC; cdr3_aa: CASRGGGGPNEQFF
clone_size: -; v_call: TRBV7-8; j_call: TRBJ2-5; d_call: -; cdr3_nt: TGTGCCAGCAGCCCTTGGCCGGGGCCTCAAGAGACCCAGTACTTC; cdr3_aa: CASSPWPGPQETQYF
clone_size: -; v_call: TRBV28; j_call: TRBJ1-6; d_call: -; cdr3_nt: TGTGCCAGCAGACCGACGGATTCCGATAATTCACCCCTCCACTTT; cdr3_aa: CASRPTDSDNSPLHF
clone_size: many; v_call: TRBV7-2; j_call: TRBJ2-5; d_call: -; cdr3_nt: TGTGCTAGCAGCTTAGTGGGGGGAGAGACCCAGTACTTC; cdr3_aa: CASSLVGGETQYF
clone_size: -; v_call: TRBV20-1; j_call: TRBJ2-3; d_call: -; cdr3_nt: TGCAGTGCTAGACTCCTCCACCCGAACACAGATACGCAGTATTTT; cdr3_aa: CSARLLHPNTDTQYF
clone_size: -; v_call: TRBV5-1; j_call: TRBJ1-1; d_call: TRBD1; cdr3_nt: TGCGCCAGCAGCGGTCCCAGGGGGGCGGCCACTGAAGCTTTCTTT; cdr3_aa: CASSGPRGAATEAFF
clone_size: few; v_call: TRBV4-2; j_call: TRBJ2-5; d_call: -; cdr3_nt: TGTGCCAGCAGCCAAGGGGGCTCCTTAGAGACCCAGTACTTC; cdr3_aa: CASSQGGSLETQYF
clone_size: -; v_call: TRBV11-1; j_call: TRBJ1-2; d_call: TRBD1; cdr3_nt: TGTGCCAGCAGCTTAGATGGACAGGCGATTGGCTACACCTTC; cdr3_aa: CASSLDGQAIGYTF
clone_size: few; v_call: TRBV6-6; j_call: TRBJ2-6; d_call: -; cdr3_nt: TGTGCCAGCAGTTACGGAGCTGGCTCTGGGGCCAACGTCCTGACTTTC; cdr3_aa: CASSYGAGSGANVLTF
clone_size: -; v_call: TRBV5-1; j_call: TRBJ2-1; d_call: -; cdr3_nt: TGCGCCAGCAGCACTGGATCTAGCTACAATGAGCAGTTCTTC; cdr3_aa: CASSTGSSYNEQFF
clone_size: -; v_call: TRBV28; j_call: TRBJ2-1; d_call: TRBD2; cdr3_nt: TGTGCCAGCAGTTTTTCGGCTAGCGGGTTCAATGAGCAGTTCTTC; cdr3_aa: CASSFSASGFNEQFF
clone_size: -; v_call: TRBV20-1; j_call: TRBJ2-5; d_call: -; cdr3_nt: TGCAGTGCTAGAGATCAAGGTACTGTTCAAGAGACCCAGTACTTC; cdr3_aa: CSARDQGTVQETQYF
clone_size: few; v_call: TRBV10-3; j_call: TRBJ2-7; d_call: -; cdr3_nt: TGTGCCATCAGTGATAAAGGGTGGGGACCGCCCGGCGAGCAGTACTTC; cdr3_aa: CAISDKGWGPPGEQYF
clone_size: -; v_call: TRBV4-1; j_call: TRBJ2-1; d_call: TRBD2; cdr3_nt: TGCGCCAGCAGCCATGCTAGCGGGGACAATGAGCAGTTCTTC; cdr3_aa: CASSHASGDNEQFF
clone_size: -; v_call: TRBV12-3/TRBV12-4; j_call: TRBJ2-1; d_call: TRBD2; cdr3_nt: TGTGCCAGCAGTTTAAAGCTAGCGGGAAAAAATGAGCAGTTCTTC; cdr3_aa: CASSLKLAGKNEQFF
clone_size: -; v_call: TRBV3-1; j_call: TRBJ2-2; d_call: -; cdr3_nt: TGTGCCAGCAGCCCACAGGGACTAATCACCGGGGAGCTGTTTTTT; cdr3_aa: CASSPQGLITGELFF
clone_size: few; v_call: TRBV19; j_call: TRBJ2-3; d_call: TRBD2; cdr3_nt: TGTGCCAGTAGTATTGGACTAGCGACGACAGATACGCAGTATTTT; cdr3_aa: CASSIGLATTDTQYF
clone_size: -; v_call: TRBV7-9; j_call: TRBJ2-5; d_call: TRBD2; cdr3_nt: TGTGCCAGCAGCTTAGCGACTAGCGGGAGTTTCCTAGAGACCCAGTACTTC; cdr3_aa: CASSLATSGSFLETQYF
clone_size: -; v_call: TRBV7-9; j_call: TRBJ2-2; d_call: -; cdr3_nt: TGTGCCAGCAGTCCCCCCCAGCGACGTAACGGGGAGCTGTTTTTT; cdr3_aa: CASSPPQRRNGELFF
clone_size: few; v_call: TRBV7-9; j_call: TRBJ2-7; d_call: -; cdr3_nt: TGTGCCAGCAGCTTAGTCCCAGGCGAGCAGTACTTC; cdr3_aa: CASSLVPGEQYF
clone_size: many; v_call: TRBV14; j_call: TRBJ2-7; d_call: -; cdr3_nt: TGTGCCAGCAGCGAGGGGCCCTCCTACGAGCAGTACTTC; cdr3_aa: CASSEGPSYEQYF
clone_size: few; v_call: TRBV9; j_call: TRBJ2-1; d_call: TRBD2; cdr3_nt: TGTGCCAGCAGCGGGCGACTAGCGGGTCTATACGGCAATGAGCAGTTCTTC; cdr3_aa: CASSGRLAGLYGNEQFF
clone_size: -; v_call: TRBV28; j_call: TRBJ2-7; d_call: TRBD1; cdr3_nt: TGTGCCAGCTGTCCAACAGGGGGATCCTACGAGCAGTACTTC; cdr3_aa: CASCPTGGSYEQYF
clone_size: -; v_call: TRBV13; j_call: TRBJ2-5; d_call: TRBD2; cdr3_nt: TGTGCCAGCAGCCAAATAGCGGGGCAAGAGACCCAGTACTTC; cdr3_aa: CASSQIAGQETQYF
clone_size: many; v_call: TRBV7-9; j_call: TRBJ2-5; d_call: -; cdr3_nt: TGTGCCAGCAGCTTAGACACGGGGGTCGGGACCCAGTACTTC; cdr3_aa: CASSLDTGVGTQYF
clone_size: -; v_call: TRBV12-3/TRBV12-4; j_call: TRBJ1-5; d_call: -; cdr3_nt: TGTGCCAGCAGTCCGATAGGGGGATATCAGCCCCAGCATTTT; cdr3_aa: CASSPIGGYQPQHF
clone_size: -; v_call: TRBV29-1; j_call: TRBJ2-5; d_call: -; cdr3_nt: TGCAGCGTTGAAGAGAACGGAACCCAGTACTTC; cdr3_aa: CSVEENGTQYF
clone_size: few; v_call: TRBV7-2; j_call: TRBJ1-4; d_call: -; cdr3_nt: TGTGCCAGCAGCCCTACGCGAGCAGGGGCTAATGAAAAACTGTTTTTT; cdr3_aa: CASSPTRAGANEKLFF
clone_size: few; v_call: TRBV20-1; j_call: TRBJ1-3; d_call: -; cdr3_nt: TGCAGTGCTAGTCGGAGTGATAACACCATATATTTT; cdr3_aa: CSASRSDNTIYF
clone_size: few; v_call: TRBV2; j_call: TRBJ2-4; d_call: -; cdr3_nt: TGTGCCAGCATGGAGGGGAACTCGGATTACAAAAACATTCAGTACTTC; cdr3_aa: CASMEGNSDYKNIQYF
clone_size: few; v_call: TRBV29-1; j_call: TRBJ1-1; d_call: -; cdr3_nt: TGCAGCGGGTCTGGACACCTGAACACTGAAGCTTTCTTT; cdr3_aa: CSGSGHLNTEAFF
clone_size: few; v_call: TRBV18; j_call: TRBJ2-1; d_call: -; cdr3_nt: TGTGCCAGCTCACCACCGGGTGGAGTACATGAGCAGTTCTTC; cdr3_aa: CASSPPGGVHEQFF
clone_size: few; v_call: TRBV27; j_call: TRBJ2-7; d_call: TRBD2; cdr3_nt: TGTGCCAGCAGTCCGGGACTAGCGGTAACCTACGAGCAGTACTTC; cdr3_aa: CASSPGLAVTYEQYF
clone_size: -; v_call: TRBV4-3; j_call: TRBJ1-3; d_call: -; cdr3_nt: TGCGCCAGCAGCCAAGAGAGTAGGGGACGCAGCTCTGGAAACACCATATATTTT; cdr3_aa: CASSQESRGRSSGNTIYF
clone_size: few; v_call: TRBV6-5; j_call: TRBJ1-6; d_call: -; cdr3_nt: TGTGCCAGCAGTCCGGAGAGGGATTCACCCCTCCACTTT; cdr3_aa: CASSPERDSPLHF
clone_size: -; v_call: TRBV15; j_call: TRBJ2-1; d_call: -; cdr3_nt: TGTGCCACCAGCAGAGATCTTGGAGTCGAGCAGTTCTTC; cdr3_aa: CATSRDLGVEQFF
clone_size: few; v_call: TRBV5-1; j_call: TRBJ2-5; d_call: -; cdr3_nt: TGCGCCAGCAGCTTCGGGACCCAGTACTTC; cdr3_aa: CASSFGTQYF
clone_size: -; v_call: TRBV7-2; j_call: TRBJ1-3; d_call: -; cdr3_nt: TGTGCCAGCAGCTTCTCGAGATCTGGAAACACCATATATTTT; cdr3_aa: CASSFSRSGNTIYF
clone_size: few; v_call: TRBV7-9; j_call: TRBJ2-7; d_call: -; cdr3_nt: TGTGCCAGCACCCTGGGAGGGGGTAACTCCTACGAGCAGTACTTC; cdr3_aa: CASTLGGGNSYEQYF
clone_size: few; v_call: TRBV29-1; j_call: TRBJ2-5; d_call: -; cdr3_nt: TGCAGCGCCAGAACTCAAGGGGGTTTTGAGACCCAGTACTTC; cdr3_aa: CSARTQGGFETQYF
clone_size: few; v_call: TRBV4-2; j_call: TRBJ2-7; d_call: TRBD2; cdr3_nt: TGTGCCAGCGGGACTAGCGGGGGGAGCTCCTACGAGCAGTACTTC; cdr3_aa: CASGTSGGSSYEQYF
clone_size: few; v_call: TRBV3-1; j_call: TRBJ2-1; d_call: -; cdr3_nt: TGTGCCAGCAGCCGAACCGCGACCTTGGAGCAGTTCTTC; cdr3_aa: CASSRTATLEQFF
clone_size: few; v_call: TRBV29-1; j_call: TRBJ1-4; d_call: -; cdr3_nt: TGCAGCGTTGAGTCTGGGGGTAATGAAAAACTGTTTTTT; cdr3_aa: CSVESGGNEKLFF
clone_size: -; v_call: TRBV6-2/TRBV6-3; j_call: TRBJ1-1; d_call: -; cdr3_nt: TGTGCCAGCAGTTTTGAAAATCGGGGATGGGCTTTCTTT; cdr3_aa: CASSFENRGWAFF
clone_size: few; v_call: TRBV15; j_call: TRBJ1-4; d_call: -; cdr3_nt: TGTGCCACCAGCAGAAGAGCAGGGGAGGAAAAACTGTTTTTT; cdr3_aa: CATSRRAGEEKLFF
clone_size: few; v_call: TRBV12-3/TRBV12-4; j_call: TRBJ1-4; d_call: TRBD1; cdr3_nt: TGTGCCAGCAGTTTAGCAAGGGGGACAGTAAATGAAAAACTGTTTTTT; cdr3_aa: CASSLARGTVNEKLFF
clone_size: -; v_call: TRBV20-1; j_call: TRBJ2-1; d_call: TRBD2; cdr3_nt: TGCAGTGCTAGGCAAATAGCGGGGATTATTAAAAATGAGCAGTTCTTC; cdr3_aa: CSARQIAGIIKNEQFF